This T cell receptor beta chain was sequenced in a study of cytomegalovirus exposure and HLA in healthy donors. Study context: Approximately 85 million unique TCRs from HLA-typed donors were held in an early release of data. Findings of the study overall: A link between a missense DCLRE1C variant and TCR beta V- and J-gene trimming emerged from a later analysis. Excluded were some V segments that proved indistinguishable, including TRBV6-2 and TRBV6-3.

On this clone itself: The antigen is undetermined.

The CDR3 has 15 amino acids. V was cut by 1 base and J by 5 bases, with 9 bases left in between. Germline loops: CDR1 SGHTA, CDR2 FQGNSA. The PCR used 60 Vbeta and 13 Jbeta primers. Produced via immunoSEQ multiplex PCR; TCRdb's table is partial and in-frame only. The data hold 170,000 or so clones, with about four fifths observed a single time. This TCR derives from a woman aged 45-60 years in good health and CMV-seropositive. The sequencing input was PBMCs. V is TRBV7-2 and J is TRBJ1-6; weak D call: TRBD1 (5 bases). CDR3 amino acids: CASSLEGRNNSPLHF. In DNA, the CDR3 is TGTGCCAGCAGCTTAGAGGGGCGGAATAATTCACCCCTCCACTTT. The full variable domain, rest sourced from reference TRBV7-2 and TRBJ1-6, is GAGVSQSPSNKVTEKGKDVELRCDPISGHTALYWYRQSLGQGLEFLIYFQGNSAPDKSGLPSDRFSAERTGGSVSTLTIQRTQQEDSAVYLCASSLEGRNNSPLHFGNGTRLTVT.